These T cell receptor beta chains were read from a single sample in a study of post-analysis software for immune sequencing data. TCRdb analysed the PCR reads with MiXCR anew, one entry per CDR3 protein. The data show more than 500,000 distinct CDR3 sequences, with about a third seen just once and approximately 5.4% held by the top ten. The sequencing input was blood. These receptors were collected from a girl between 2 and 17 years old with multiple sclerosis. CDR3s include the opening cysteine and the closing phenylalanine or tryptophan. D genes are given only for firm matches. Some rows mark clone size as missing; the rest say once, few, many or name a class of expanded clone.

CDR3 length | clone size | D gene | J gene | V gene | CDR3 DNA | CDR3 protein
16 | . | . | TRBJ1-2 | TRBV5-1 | TGCGCCAGCAGCTTGGCTTTCGGCAGTCCCAAGTATGGCTACACCTTC | CASSLAFGSPKYGYTF
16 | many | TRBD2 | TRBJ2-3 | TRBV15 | TGTGCCACCAGCAGCTGGACTAGCGGGGGTAGGGATACGCAGTATTTT | CATSSWTSGGRDTQYF
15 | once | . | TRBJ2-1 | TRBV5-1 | TGCGCCAGCAGCTTGGGAGAGAGTCCCTACAATGAGCAGTTCTTC | CASSLGESPYNEQFF
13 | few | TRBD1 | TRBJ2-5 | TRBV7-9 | TGTCCCAGCAGCTTAACAGGGGACGAGACCCAGTACTTC | CPSSLTGDETQYF
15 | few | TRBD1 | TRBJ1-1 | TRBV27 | TGTGCCAGCAGTTCAAGACAGGGGGCGGTTACTGAAGCTTTCTTT | CASSSRQGAVTEAFF
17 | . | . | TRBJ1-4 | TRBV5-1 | TGCGCCAGCAGCGGGGATCTTCAGGGGTCCCCGGATGAAAAACTGTTTTTT | CASSGDLQGSPDEKLFF
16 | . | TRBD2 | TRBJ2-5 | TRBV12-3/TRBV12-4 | TGTGCCAGCAGTTTAGCGTCCCTAGCGGGGGCAGAGACCCAGTACTTC | CASSLASLAGAETQYF
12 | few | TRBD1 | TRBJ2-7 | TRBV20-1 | TGCAGTGCTCGGGACAGAGCCTACGAGCAGTACTTC | CSARDRAYEQYF
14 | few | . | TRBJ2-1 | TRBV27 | TGTGCCAGCGGGACACCTTCACCCTACAATGAGCAGTTCTTC | CASGTPSPYNEQFF
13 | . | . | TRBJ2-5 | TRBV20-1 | TGCAGTGCCCAAGCCCCACAGCAAGAGACTCAGTACTTC | CSAQAPQQETQYF
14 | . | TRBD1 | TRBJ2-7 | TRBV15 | TGTGCCACCAGCCCCGGGACAGGGTCCTACGAGCAGTACTTC | CATSPGTGSYEQYF
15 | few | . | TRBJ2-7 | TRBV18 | TGTGCCAGCTCACGAAGTAAAGGGGGCTCCTACGAGCAGTACTTC | CASSRSKGGSYEQYF
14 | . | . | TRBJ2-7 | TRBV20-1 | TGCAGTGCTAGAAGGAGGGGGATGTTTGTAGAGCAGTACTTC | CSARRRGMFVEQYF
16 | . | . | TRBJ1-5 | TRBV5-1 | TGCGCCAGCAGCCCAATACCGACAGATAGCAATCAGCCCCAGCATTTT | CASSPIPTDSNQPQHF
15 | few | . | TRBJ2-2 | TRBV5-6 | TGTGCCAGCAGCCGAGGGGGGATTAACACCGGGGAGCTGTTTTTT | CASSRGGINTGELFF
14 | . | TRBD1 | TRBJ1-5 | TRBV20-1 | TGCAGTGCGCACCGACAGGGTGTCAATCAGCCCCAGCATTTT | CSAHRQGVNQPQHF
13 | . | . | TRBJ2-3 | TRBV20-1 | TGCAGTGCTAGAGCAGGGGGCACAGATACGCAGTATTTT | CSARAGGTDTQYF
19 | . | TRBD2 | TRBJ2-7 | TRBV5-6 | TGTGCCAGCAGCCTGACTAGCGGGGGAATCCTGGGAAGGTCCTACGAGCAGTACTTC | CASSLTSGGILGRSYEQYF
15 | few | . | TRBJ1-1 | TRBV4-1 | TGCGCCAGCAGCCCTGTAGCCGGGCCCAAAATCGAAGCTTTCTTT | CASSPVAGPKIEAFF
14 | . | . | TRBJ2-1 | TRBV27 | TGTGCCAGCAGTTTCCTGACTAGCTACAATGAGCAGTTCTTC | CASSFLTSYNEQFF
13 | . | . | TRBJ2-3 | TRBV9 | TGTGCCAGCAGCGTAGCCCCCACAGATACGCAGTATTTT | CASSVAPTDTQYF
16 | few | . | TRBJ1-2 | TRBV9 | TGTGCCAGCAGCGTATCCCCCCACCGACGCAACTATGGCTACACCTTC | CASSVSPHRRNYGYTF